This T cell receptor beta chain is drawn from a study of shared clonotypes between healthy human individuals (TCRdb year 2020). Looking at the study overall: The cohort comprised a couple of women and three men aged 18 to 49 years. For each donor, CD4 naive and CD4 memory were each given three plates, CD8 naive was given two plates, and CD8 memory was given one plate. The study deeply sequenced blood TCR repertoires of five healthy adults to estimate repertoire size and the extent of clonotype sharing between individuals. Libraries were prepared and TCR repertoires were sequenced by different laboratories using diverse techniques, in order to increase sequencing depth and limit assay-specific biases. Per donor, leukapheresis produced somewhere between about 0.94 and 10 billion PBMCs. What the authors observed across the whole study: Because the study included a small number of donors, the genetic and exposure-history diversity represented was limited. Naive subsets generally had larger estimated clonotype richness than memory subsets. Across four donors, 4.5% to 6.5% of naive CD4, 3.5% of naive CD8, around 2.5% of memory CD4, and 0.4% of memory CD8 clonotypes were shared. Sampling was limited to blood, and TCR repertoires in tissue likely differ from TCR repertoires in blood. Incomplete sequencing was indicated by rarefaction of sorted-subset datasets, despite the large sequencing depth. Pairwise subsampling indicated that sequencing depth was expected to affect the degree of clonotype sharing among donors. Clonotypes shared by all four sorted-subset donors showed higher generation probabilities than non-shared clonotypes.

The germline ends are 8 bases apart after V is trimmed by 4 bases and J by 10 bases. Via the germline V gene, CDR1 is MNHNS and CDR2 SASEGT. Including the terminal cysteine and phenylalanine, the CDR3 comprises 10 residues. Just CDR3 DNA is preserved here, 30 bases in frame from base 1. Concerning this clone itself: The antigen it recognizes is unknown. No much larger clone exists at a distance of one base, and base qualities are not known.

Using the deep immunoSEQ assay, multiplex PCR amplified TCR CDR3 regions from genomic DNA. Extracted genomic DNA from each cell subset was spread evenly across all wells of several immunoSEQ 96-well plates, with each plate serving as a replicate. For sorted subsets, each replicate PCR was loaded with roughly 0.2 ug genomic DNA, equivalent to some 27,000 T cell genomes. Purified libraries were measured with a Qubit 3.0 fluorometer, size-checked on a Bioanalyzer 2100, and measured again with the KAPA Library Quantification kit. Each immunoSEQ 96-well plate was sequenced on its own single-read 150-cycle Illumina NextSeq 550 flow cell. The authors' analysis ran thus. Because the immunoSEQ output held only junctional sequences and lacked quality scores, the filtering could not match the filtering applied to full-length reads. Sequences were annotated with PyIR, a Python wrapper for IgBLAST v1.9, using IMGT germline references to assign V/J genes and CDR3. Reads were filtered out if the reads had weak V/J assignments (E-value above 1e-6), no CDR3, stop codons, out-of-frame junctions, or ambiguous translated residues. V3J clonotypes were defined as sequences sharing the same inferred V gene, J gene, and CDR3 amino acid sequence. Percentage overlap between repertoires was calculated by dividing the number of shared unique clonotypes by the size of the smaller repertoire. Repertoire richness was assessed with RTK rarefaction, the Chao1 estimator, and Recon v2.1 estimates of unobserved clonotypes. Generation probabilities were computed with OLGA for all TCRbeta clonotypes obtained by the gDNA method from a few donors. In TCRdb, the immuneACCESS table is reduced to in-frame sequences with V and J assigned. These tables do not hold every clone; where another copy was compared, an unresolved V gene accounts for under half, and the others remain unexplained. D and trimming were read from the DNA, whereas the V and J calls and clone size are those reported in that table. This sample comprises 2 million to 2.5 million clones, 80% to 95% of them detected only once. Roughly 0.36% of the sample is taken by the ten largest.

The donors were healthy, HIV-negative adults with no recently reported acute infections or vaccinations. Every donor was a Caucasian adult living in Nashville, Tennessee, USA. CD4+ T cells were enriched by magnetic negative selection, after which naive cells were positively selected on CD45RA and the negative fraction was taken as the memory subset. Blood was obtained by leukapheresis, after which PBMCs were separated by Ficoll-Histopaque density gradient centrifugation and cryopreserved in liquid nitrogen vapor phase. Analytical flow cytometry was used to check the purity and quantity of every magnetically sorted T cell population. Each sorted fraction had its genomic DNA isolated and then quantified by UV absorbance on a Nanodrop 2000c.

The sequence came from a man aged 18 to 29 in good health. Some clones in this sample may be carry-over from other donors' samples. The sequence joins TRBV6-1 to TRBJ2-7; no D gene can be assigned with confidence. Input material: naive CD4+ T cells from PBMCs. Interpreted using the paper, the cell subset or site label stands for: CD45RA+ positively selected. The CDR3 has the sequence CASSVGHQYF. The DNA sequence is as follows: TGTGCCAGCAGTGTAGGGCACCAGTACTTC.